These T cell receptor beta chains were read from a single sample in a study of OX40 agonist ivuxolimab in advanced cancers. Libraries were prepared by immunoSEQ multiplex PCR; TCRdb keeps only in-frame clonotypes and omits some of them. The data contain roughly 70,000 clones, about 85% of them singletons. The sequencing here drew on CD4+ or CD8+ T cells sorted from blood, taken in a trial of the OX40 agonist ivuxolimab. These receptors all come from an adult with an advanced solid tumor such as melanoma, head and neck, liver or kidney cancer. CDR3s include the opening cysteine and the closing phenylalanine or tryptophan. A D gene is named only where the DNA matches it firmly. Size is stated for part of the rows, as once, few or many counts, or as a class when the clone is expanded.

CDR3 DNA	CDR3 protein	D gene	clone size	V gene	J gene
TGTGCCAGCAGCTCCCTCCTCGGCGCTCATGAGCAGTTCTTC	CASSSLLGAHEQFF	.	.	TRBV11-3	TRBJ2-1
TGTGCCAGCAGCTTACTCAGGACAGGAGGAAACACCATATATTTT	CASSLLRTGGNTIYF	TRBD1	.	TRBV7-2	TRBJ1-3
TGTGCCAGCAAGGAGCTAGCGGGAGTCGGAGGGGCCAACGTCCTGACTTTC	CASKELAGVGGANVLTF	TRBD2	.	TRBV2	TRBJ2-6
TGTGCCAGCTCACCACCCTCGGAGACCCAGTACTTC	CASSPPSETQYF	.	.	TRBV18	TRBJ2-5
TGTGCCAGCTCACCCTCCTCTTATGGCTACACCTTC	CASSPSSYGYTF	.	.	TRBV18	TRBJ1-2
TGTGCCAGCAGTCCGGCGGCGGGGTTGGAGACTGAAGCTTTCTTT	CASSPAAGLETEAFF	.	.	TRBV7-9	TRBJ1-1
TGTGCCAGCAGTTTCTCAGACAGGGTAAATCAGCCCCAGCATTTT	CASSFSDRVNQPQHF	TRBD1	.	TRBV28	TRBJ1-5
TGTGCCAGCAGTTCGACCGGGAGGGGGTCAGATACGCAGTATTTT	CASSSTGRGSDTQYF	TRBD2	.	TRBV28	TRBJ2-3
TGTGCCTGGAGTGTTTACAGGGCTAACTATGGCTACACCTTC	CAWSVYRANYGYTF	.	.	TRBV30	TRBJ1-2
TGTGCCAGCAGTTACGAAGGGGAGGGAAATACGCAGTATTTT	CASSYEGEGNTQYF	TRBD2	.	TRBV6-6	TRBJ2-3
TGTGCCAGCAGTCCTCCATCCTACGAGCAGTACTTC	CASSPPSYEQYF	.	once	TRBV9	TRBJ2-7
TGTGCCAGCAGCCCCCTCACAGGGAACTTTCGTAAAGAGACCCAGTACTTC	CASSPLTGNFRKETQYF	.	.	TRBV9	TRBJ2-5
TGTGCCAGCAAAGCGGGGTATAACACAGATACGCAGTATTTT	CASKAGYNTDTQYF	TRBD2	few	TRBV7-2	TRBJ2-3
TGTGCCAGCAGCCCCCCAGCAGGGGGCATCGGGGAGCTGTTTTTT	CASSPPAGGIGELFF	TRBD1	.	TRBV7-8	TRBJ2-2
TGCGCCAGCAGCCAAGATCTGGGGGGGGCCTACGAGCAGTACTTC	CASSQDLGGAYEQYF	TRBD2	few	TRBV4-1	TRBJ2-7
TGTGCCAGTAGTATTGGAGGCCAGAGTAATCAGCCCCAGCATTTT	CASSIGGQSNQPQHF	.	.	TRBV19	TRBJ1-5
TGTGCCAGCAGCTTGGACAGGGTCGGCTACACCTTC	CASSLDRVGYTF	TRBD1	.	TRBV5-1	TRBJ1-2
TGTGCCAGTAGTATCCAGGGGGCGGGAGGAGCGAGAGAGACCCAGTACTTC	CASSIQGAGGARETQYF	.	.	TRBV19	TRBJ2-5
TGTGCCAGCAGCTTAACTCGAGTAGGGAGGGAGGTCACCTACAATGAGCAGTTCTTC	CASSLTRVGREVTYNEQFF	TRBD2	.	TRBV7-3	TRBJ2-1
TGCGCCAGCAGCTCCGGACAGGGAGGCCTCACAGATACGCAGTATTTT	CASSSGQGGLTDTQYF	TRBD1	.	TRBV5-1	TRBJ2-3
TGTGCCAGCAGCATCCCGGGACTAGCGGGAATCTACAATGAGCAGTTCTTC	CASSIPGLAGIYNEQFF	TRBD2	.	TRBV7-2	TRBJ2-1
TGTGCCAGCAAGGGCAGGCCGTCTTTAGCCGGGGAGCTGTTTTTT	CASKGRPSLAGELFF	.	.	TRBV6-5	TRBJ2-2
TGTGCCAGCAGTCTACGGGGGGGCGGGGTCCGCGGGGAGCTGTTTTTT	CASSLRGGGVRGELFF	TRBD2	few	TRBV27	TRBJ2-2
TGTGCCAGCAGGGGGGGTACAGGGAATAGCAATCAGCCCCAGCATTTT	CASRGGTGNSNQPQHF	.	.	TRBV27	TRBJ1-5
TGCGCCAGCAAAGGACAGGGAACTGAGACCCAGTACTTC	CASKGQGTETQYF	TRBD1	.	TRBV4-1	TRBJ2-5
TGCGCCAGCAGCACCTGGACTAGCGGGGGGACAAGCTCCTACAATGAGCAGTTCTTC	CASSTWTSGGTSSYNEQFF	TRBD2	.	TRBV5-1	TRBJ2-1
TGTGCCAGCAGTTTGGATTGGGTTTACGGTGAGCAGTTCTTC	CASSLDWVYGEQFF	.	.	TRBV27	TRBJ2-1
TGTGCCAGCAGCTTCCTTGGGACTAGCGGGACCAATGAGCAGTTCTTC	CASSFLGTSGTNEQFF	TRBD2	.	TRBV7-6	TRBJ2-1
TGTGCCAGCAGTAATACGCGGGCTCGTGGGTACGAGCAGTACTTC	CASSNTRARGYEQYF	.	few	TRBV6-1	TRBJ2-7
TGTGCCAGCAGTGACTCGAGTAGCGGTGGCTACACCTTC	CASSDSSSGGYTF	.	.	TRBV6-4	TRBJ1-2
TGTGCCAGCAGCTTGTTTCCTAACACTGAAGCTTTCTTT	CASSLFPNTEAFF	.	.	TRBV5-4	TRBJ1-1
TGTGCCAGCAGTTCTTCAGGGGGAACTGTTTCGGGTGGGGCCAACGTCCTGACTTTC	CASSSSGGTVSGGANVLTF	TRBD1	.	TRBV2	TRBJ2-6
TGTGCCAGCCACCGACAGCCGAACACTGAAGCTTTCTTT	CASHRQPNTEAFF	.	.	TRBV6-1	TRBJ1-1
TGTGCCAGCAGACACTTGGGGGGTTCCGTAGATGGCTACACCTTC	CASRHLGGSVDGYTF	.	.	TRBV6-5	TRBJ1-2
TGTGCCAGCAGCCTACAGGGGATTATTCAAGAGACCCAGTACTTC	CASSLQGIIQETQYF	TRBD1	few	TRBV5-4	TRBJ2-5
TGCGCCAGCAGTCCACAGGGCAGCTCCTACGAGCAGTACTTC	CASSPQGSSYEQYF	.	.	TRBV10-1	TRBJ2-7
TGTGCCAGCAGCCCGGGACTAGACTACGAGCAGTACTTC	CASSPGLDYEQYF	TRBD2	.	TRBV5-8	TRBJ2-7
TGCGCCAGCAGCTTGGACCCAGGGGCGTTCGAGCAGTACTTC	CASSLDPGAFEQYF	.	.	TRBV5-1	TRBJ2-7
TGCGCCAGCAGCTTCACTAGCGGGAGACCGGGTGATACGCAGTATTTT	CASSFTSGRPGDTQYF	TRBD2	.	TRBV5-1	TRBJ2-3
TGTGCCAGCAGTCCACATCAGGGGATCTATGGCTACACCTTC	CASSPHQGIYGYTF	.	.	TRBV6-1	TRBJ1-2